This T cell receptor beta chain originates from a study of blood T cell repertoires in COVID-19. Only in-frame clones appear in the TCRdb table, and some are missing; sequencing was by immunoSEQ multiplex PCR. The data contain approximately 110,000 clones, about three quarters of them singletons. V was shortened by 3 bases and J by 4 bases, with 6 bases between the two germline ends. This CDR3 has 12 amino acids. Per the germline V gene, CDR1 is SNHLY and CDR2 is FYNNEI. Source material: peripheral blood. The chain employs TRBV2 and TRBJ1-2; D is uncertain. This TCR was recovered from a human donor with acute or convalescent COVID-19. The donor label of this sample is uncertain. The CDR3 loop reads CASSDSFYGYTF. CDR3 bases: TGTGCCAGCAGTGACAGTTTCTATGGCTACACCTTC.